Given below is one TCR beta chain in context. Its target is not known. The sample belongs to a study of T cells expressing NK-cell markers. On the study more broadly: CD3+CD56+NKG2C+, CD3+CD56+NKG2C- and CD3+CD56-NKG2C+ T cells, once sorted, supplied the TCR beta repertoires. One of eight sequenced donors was HCMV-seronegative; the other seven were seropositive.

Study results and limitations: Topping the CD3+CD56-NKG2C+ fraction as well were these clonotypes, in a few donors.

TCRdb derives one entry per CDR3 protein from the 5' RACE reads, leaving out DNA. The sample table includes about 150,000 distinct CDR3 sequences. The CDR3 totals 14 residues. The V gene's germline CDR1 is SGHRS and CDR2 YFSETQ. The source material was blood T cells: a sorted CD56 or NKG2C T cell subset, CD4+ or CD8+ T cells, or bulk PBMC T cells (not recorded which). The chain uses TRBV5-1 and TRBJ2-5; TCRdb lists TRBD2, though no DNA is available to test this call. This clonotype was sampled from a woman aged 45-65 years in good health. Here the CDR3 reads CASSLREGRETQYF.